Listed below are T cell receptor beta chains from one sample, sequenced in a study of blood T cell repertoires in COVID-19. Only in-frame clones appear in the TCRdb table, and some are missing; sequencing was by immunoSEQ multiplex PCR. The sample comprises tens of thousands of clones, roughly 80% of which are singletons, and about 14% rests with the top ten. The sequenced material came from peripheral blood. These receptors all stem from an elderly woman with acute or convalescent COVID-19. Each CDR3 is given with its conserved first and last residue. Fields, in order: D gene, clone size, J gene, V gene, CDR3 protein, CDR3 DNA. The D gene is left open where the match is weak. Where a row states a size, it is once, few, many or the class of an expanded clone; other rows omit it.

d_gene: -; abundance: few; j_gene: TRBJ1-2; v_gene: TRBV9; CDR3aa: CASSLGTTGNYGYTF; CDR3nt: TGTGCCAGCAGCCTGGGTACTACAGGGAACTATGGCTACACCTTC
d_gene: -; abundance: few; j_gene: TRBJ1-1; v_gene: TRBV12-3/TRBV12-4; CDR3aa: CASSLGRGEAFF; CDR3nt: TGTGCCAGCAGTTTGGGCAGGGGTGAAGCTTTCTTT
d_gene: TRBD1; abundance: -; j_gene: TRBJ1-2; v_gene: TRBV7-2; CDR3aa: CASLPGQAVDGYTF; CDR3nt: TGTGCCAGCCTCCCGGGACAGGCCGTAGACGGCTACACCTTC
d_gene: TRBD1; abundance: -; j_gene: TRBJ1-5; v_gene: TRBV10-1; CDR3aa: CASRDRGGQPQHF; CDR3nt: TGCGCCAGCAGGGACAGGGGAGGCCAGCCCCAGCATTTT
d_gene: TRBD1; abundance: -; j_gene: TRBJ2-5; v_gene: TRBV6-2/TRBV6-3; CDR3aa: CASSTPRTGRQETQYF; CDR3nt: TGTGCCAGCAGTACTCCTAGGACAGGGCGCCAAGAGACCCAGTACTTC
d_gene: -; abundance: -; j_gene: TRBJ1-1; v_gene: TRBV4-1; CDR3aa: CASSQGGAEGRSTEAFF; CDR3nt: TGCGCCAGCAGCCAAGGGGGAGCCGAAGGACGGAGCACTGAAGCTTTCTTT
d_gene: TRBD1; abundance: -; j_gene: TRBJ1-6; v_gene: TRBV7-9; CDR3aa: CASSLGGQENSPLHF; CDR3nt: TGTGCCAGCAGCTTAGGGGGACAGGAGAATTCACCCCTCCACTTT
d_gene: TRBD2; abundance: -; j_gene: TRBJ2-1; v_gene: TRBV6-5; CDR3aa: CAIRLVAGANEQFF; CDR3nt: TGTGCCATCCGCCTTGTGGCGGGAGCCAATGAGCAGTTCTTC
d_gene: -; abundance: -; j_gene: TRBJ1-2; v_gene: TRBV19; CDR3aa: CASSIEDAADYGYTF; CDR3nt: TGTGCCAGTAGTATAGAGGATGCGGCAGACTATGGCTACACCTTC
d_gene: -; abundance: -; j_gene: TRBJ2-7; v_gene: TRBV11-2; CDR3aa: CASSLDSGEQYF; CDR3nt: TGTGCCAGCAGCCTCGACTCGGGCGAGCAGTACTTC
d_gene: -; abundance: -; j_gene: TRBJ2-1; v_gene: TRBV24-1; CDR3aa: CATSPQGRNEQFF; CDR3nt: TGTGCCACCAGCCCCCAGGGCCGGAATGAGCAGTTCTTC
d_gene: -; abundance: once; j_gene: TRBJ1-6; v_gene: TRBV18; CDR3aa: CASSPGGGASPLHF; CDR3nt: TGTGCCAGCTCACCGGGCGGAGGTGCCTCACCCCTCCACTTT
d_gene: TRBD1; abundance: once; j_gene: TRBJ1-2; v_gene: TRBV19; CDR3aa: CATGTGNPYGYTF; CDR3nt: TGTGCCACCGGGACAGGGAATCCCTATGGCTACACCTTC
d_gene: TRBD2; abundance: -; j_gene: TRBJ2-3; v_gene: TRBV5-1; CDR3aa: CASSLGTTSGFTDTQYF; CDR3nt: TGCGCCAGCAGTTTAGGGACGACTAGCGGGTTCACAGATACGCAGTATTTT
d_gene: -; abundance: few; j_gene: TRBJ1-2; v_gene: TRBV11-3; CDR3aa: CASSPGGERYTF; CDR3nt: TGTGCCAGCAGCCCCGGGGGGGAGCGCTACACCTTC
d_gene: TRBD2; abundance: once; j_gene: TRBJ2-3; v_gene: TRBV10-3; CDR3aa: CAISDQTSGGADTQYF; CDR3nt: TGTGCCATCAGTGACCAGACTAGCGGGGGGGCAGATACGCAGTATTTT
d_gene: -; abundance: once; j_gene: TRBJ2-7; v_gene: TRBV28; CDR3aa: CASSSGGGIASYEQYF; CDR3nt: TGTGCCAGCAGTTCTGGCGGGGGCATCGCCTCCTACGAGCAGTACTTC
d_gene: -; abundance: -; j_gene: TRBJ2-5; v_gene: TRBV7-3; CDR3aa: CASSPGMWETQYF; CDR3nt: TGTGCCAGCAGCCCCGGGATGTGGGAGACCCAGTACTTC
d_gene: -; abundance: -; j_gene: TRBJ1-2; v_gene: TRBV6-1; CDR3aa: CASSEPALGGKNGYTF; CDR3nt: TGTGCCAGCAGTGAACCCGCCTTGGGGGGAAAAAATGGCTACACCTTC
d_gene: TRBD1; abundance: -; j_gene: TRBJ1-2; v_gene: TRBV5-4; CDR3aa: CASSSDRGWNGYTF; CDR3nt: TGTGCCAGCAGCTCAGACAGGGGGTGGAATGGCTACACCTTC
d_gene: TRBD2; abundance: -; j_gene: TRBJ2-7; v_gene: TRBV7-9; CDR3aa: CASEPSGGYEQYF; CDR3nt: TGTGCCAGCGAGCCTAGCGGGGGTTACGAGCAGTACTTC
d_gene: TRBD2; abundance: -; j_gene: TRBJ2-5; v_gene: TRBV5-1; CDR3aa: CASSLDPGTTLGTQYF; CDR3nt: TGCGCCAGCAGCTTGGACCCCGGGACTACCCTGGGAACCCAGTACTTC
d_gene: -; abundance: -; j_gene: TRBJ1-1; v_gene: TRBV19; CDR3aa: CASSISHLNTEAFF; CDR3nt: TGTGCCAGTAGTATCAGTCACCTGAACACTGAAGCTTTCTTT
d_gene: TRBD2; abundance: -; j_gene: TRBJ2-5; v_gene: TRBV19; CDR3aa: CASRGGETQYF; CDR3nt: TGTGCCAGTAGGGGGGGGGAGACCCAGTACTTC
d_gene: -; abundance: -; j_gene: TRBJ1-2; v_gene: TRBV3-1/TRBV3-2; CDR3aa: CASSSSGIYGYTF; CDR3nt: TGTGCCAGCAGTTCTTCAGGGATCTATGGCTACACCTTC
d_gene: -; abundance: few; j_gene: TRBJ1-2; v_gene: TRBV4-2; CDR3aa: CASSQGRPGVAYGYTF; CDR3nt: TGTGCCAGCAGCCAAGGGCGTCCGGGAGTTGCCTATGGCTACACCTTC
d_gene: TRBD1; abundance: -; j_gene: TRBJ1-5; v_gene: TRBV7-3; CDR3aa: CASSPTGGDQPQHF; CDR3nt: TGTGCCAGCAGCCCGACAGGGGGGGATCAGCCCCAGCATTTT
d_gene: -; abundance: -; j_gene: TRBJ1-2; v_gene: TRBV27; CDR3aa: CASSMTQNYGYTF; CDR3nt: TGTGCCAGCAGTATGACACAAAACTATGGCTACACCTTC
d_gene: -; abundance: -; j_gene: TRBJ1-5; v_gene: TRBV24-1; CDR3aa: CATRQSGIGQPQHF; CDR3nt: TGTGCCACCAGACAGTCGGGGATTGGTCAGCCCCAGCATTTT
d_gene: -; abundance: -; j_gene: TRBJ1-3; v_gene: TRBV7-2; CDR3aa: CASRPSGGNTIYF; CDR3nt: TGTGCCAGCAGGCCCTCGGGGGGAAACACCATATATTTT
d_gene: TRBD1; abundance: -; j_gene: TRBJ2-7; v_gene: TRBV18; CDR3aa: CASSPTGTASYEQYF; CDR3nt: TGTGCCAGCTCACCGACCGGGACAGCCTCCTACGAGCAGTACTTC
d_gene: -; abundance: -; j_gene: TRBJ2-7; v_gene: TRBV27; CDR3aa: CASSQQGTYEQYF; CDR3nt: TGTGCCAGCAGTCAACAGGGAACCTACGAGCAGTACTTC
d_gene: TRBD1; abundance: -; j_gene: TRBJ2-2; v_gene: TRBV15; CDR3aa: CATSRDGQGNTGELFF; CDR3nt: TGTGCCACCAGCAGAGATGGACAGGGGAACACCGGGGAGCTGTTTTTT
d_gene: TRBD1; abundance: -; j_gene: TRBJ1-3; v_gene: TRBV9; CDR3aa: CASSSLGQAVSGNTIYF; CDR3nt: TGTGCCAGCAGCTCTTTGGGACAGGCCGTATCCGGAAACACCATATATTTT
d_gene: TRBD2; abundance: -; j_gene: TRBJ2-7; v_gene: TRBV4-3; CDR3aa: CASSQELAGGSYEQYF; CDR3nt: TGCGCCAGCAGCCAAGAGCTAGCGGGGGGGTCCTACGAGCAGTACTTC
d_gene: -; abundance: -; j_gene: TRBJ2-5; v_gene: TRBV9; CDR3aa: CASSVNPIDAPQSQETQYF; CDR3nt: TGTGCCAGCAGTGTAAACCCGATCGATGCGCCCCAAAGCCAAGAGACCCAGTACTTC
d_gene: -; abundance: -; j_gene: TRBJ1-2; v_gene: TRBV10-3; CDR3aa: CAISGGQQFNYGYTF; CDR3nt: TGTGCCATCAGTGGGGGACAACAGTTTAACTATGGCTACACCTTC
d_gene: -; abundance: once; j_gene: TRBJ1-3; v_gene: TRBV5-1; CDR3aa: CASSLEAGAGNTIYF; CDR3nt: TGCGCCAGCAGCTTGGAGGCAGGGGCTGGAAACACCATATATTTT
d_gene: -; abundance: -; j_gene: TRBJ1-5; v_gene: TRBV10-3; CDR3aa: CAISESTGQPQHF; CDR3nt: TGTGCCATCAGTGAGTCGACAGGCCAGCCCCAGCATTTT
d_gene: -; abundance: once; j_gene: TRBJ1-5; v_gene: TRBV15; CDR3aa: CATSKQDQPQHF; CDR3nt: TGTGCCACCAGCAAACAGGATCAGCCCCAGCATTTT
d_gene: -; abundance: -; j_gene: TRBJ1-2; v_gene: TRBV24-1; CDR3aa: CATSDPSREGTYGYTF; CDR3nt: TGTGCCACCAGTGATCCGAGCAGGGAGGGAACCTATGGCTACACCTTC
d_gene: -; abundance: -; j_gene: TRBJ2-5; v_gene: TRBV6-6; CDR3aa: CASTPREGLSETQYF; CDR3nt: TGTGCCAGCACCCCCCGGGAAGGATTGTCAGAGACCCAGTACTTC
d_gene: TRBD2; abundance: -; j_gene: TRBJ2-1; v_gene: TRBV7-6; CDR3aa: CASSPIRDRGLAGSYNEQFF; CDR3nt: TGTGCCAGCAGTCCAATTAGGGACAGGGGACTAGCGGGCTCCTACAATGAGCAGTTCTTC
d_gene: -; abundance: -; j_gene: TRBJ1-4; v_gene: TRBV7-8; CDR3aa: CASSSPPGTPVGEKLFF; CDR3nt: TGTGCCAGCAGCTCCCCCCCCGGGACACCGGTGGGGGAAAAACTGTTTTTT
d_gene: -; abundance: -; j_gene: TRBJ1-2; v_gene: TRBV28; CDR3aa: CASSLTTGYGYTF; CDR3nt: TGTGCCAGCAGTTTAACGACCGGGTATGGCTACACCTTC
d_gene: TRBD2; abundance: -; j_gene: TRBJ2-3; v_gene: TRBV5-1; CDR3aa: CASSLELADGTDTQYF; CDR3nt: TGCGCCAGCAGCTTGGAACTAGCGGATGGCACAGATACGCAGTATTTT
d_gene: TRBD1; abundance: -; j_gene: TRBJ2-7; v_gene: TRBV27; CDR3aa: CASSLKGGPYYEQYF; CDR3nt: TGTGCCAGCAGTTTAAAAGGGGGCCCCTACTACGAGCAGTACTTC
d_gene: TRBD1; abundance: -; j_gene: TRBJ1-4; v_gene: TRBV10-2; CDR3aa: CASTFRQGNEKLFF; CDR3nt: TGCGCCAGCACTTTCCGACAGGGGAATGAAAAACTGTTTTTT
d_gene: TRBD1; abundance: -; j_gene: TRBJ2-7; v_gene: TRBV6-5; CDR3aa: CASSTGDRSYEQYF; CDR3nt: TGTGCCAGCAGCACAGGGGATCGATCGTACGAGCAGTACTTC
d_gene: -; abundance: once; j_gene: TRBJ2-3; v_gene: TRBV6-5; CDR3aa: CASLGGGGTDTQYF; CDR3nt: TGTGCCAGCCTAGGGGGGGGTGGCACAGATACGCAGTATTTT
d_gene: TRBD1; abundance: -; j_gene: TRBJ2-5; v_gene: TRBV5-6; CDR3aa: CASSFGPDRRYQETQYF; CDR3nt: TGTGCCAGCAGCTTTGGTCCGGACAGGAGGTACCAAGAGACCCAGTACTTC
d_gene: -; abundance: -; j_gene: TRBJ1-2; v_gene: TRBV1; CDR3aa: CTSSQKTANYGYTF; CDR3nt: TGCACCAGCAGCCAAAAGACAGCTAACTATGGCTACACCTTC
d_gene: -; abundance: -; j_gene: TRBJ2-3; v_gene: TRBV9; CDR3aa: CASSVSTDTQYF; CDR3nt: TGTGCCAGCAGCGTCTCCACAGATACGCAGTATTTT
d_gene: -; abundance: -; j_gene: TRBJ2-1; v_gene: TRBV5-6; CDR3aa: CASSLTGFNEQFF; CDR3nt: TGTGCCAGCAGCTTGACAGGGTTCAATGAGCAGTTCTTC